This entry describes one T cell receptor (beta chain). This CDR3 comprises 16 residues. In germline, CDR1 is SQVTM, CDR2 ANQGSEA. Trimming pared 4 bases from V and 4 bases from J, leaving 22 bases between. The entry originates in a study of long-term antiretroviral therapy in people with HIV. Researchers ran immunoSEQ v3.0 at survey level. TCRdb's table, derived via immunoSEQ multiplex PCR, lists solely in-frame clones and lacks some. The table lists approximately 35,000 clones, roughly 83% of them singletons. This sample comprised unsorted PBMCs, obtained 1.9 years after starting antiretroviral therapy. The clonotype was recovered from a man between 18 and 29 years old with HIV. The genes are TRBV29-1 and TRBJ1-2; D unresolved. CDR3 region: CSVVGQPLSSRYGYTF. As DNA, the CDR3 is TGCAGCGTTGTTGGGCAGCCGCTTTCAAGCCGCTATGGCTACACCTTC. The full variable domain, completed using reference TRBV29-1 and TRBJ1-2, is SAVISQKPSRDICQRGTSLTIQCQVDSQVTMMFWYRQQPGQSLTLIATANQGSEATYESGFVIDKFPISRPNLTFSTLTVSNMSPEDSSIYLCSVVGQPLSSRYGYTFGSGTRLTVV.